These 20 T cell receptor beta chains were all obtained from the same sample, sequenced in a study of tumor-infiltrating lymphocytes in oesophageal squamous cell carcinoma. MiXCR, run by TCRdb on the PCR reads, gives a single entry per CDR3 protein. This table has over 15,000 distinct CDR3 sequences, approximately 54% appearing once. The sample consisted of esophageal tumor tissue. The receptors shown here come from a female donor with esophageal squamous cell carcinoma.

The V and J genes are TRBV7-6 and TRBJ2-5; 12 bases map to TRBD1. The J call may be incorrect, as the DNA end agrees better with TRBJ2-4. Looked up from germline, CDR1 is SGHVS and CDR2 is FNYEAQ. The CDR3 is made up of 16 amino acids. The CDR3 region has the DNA TGTGCCAGCAGCTTAACTCCGGGACAGGGGGCTGGCATTCAGTACTTC. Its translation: CASSLTPGQGAGIQYF.

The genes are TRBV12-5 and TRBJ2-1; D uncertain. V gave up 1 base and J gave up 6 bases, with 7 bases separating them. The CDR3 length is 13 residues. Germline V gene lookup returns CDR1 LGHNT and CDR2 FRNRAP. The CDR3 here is CASGLGRFNEQFF. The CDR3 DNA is TGTGCTAGTGGTTTGGGGAGATTCAATGAGCAGTTCTTC.

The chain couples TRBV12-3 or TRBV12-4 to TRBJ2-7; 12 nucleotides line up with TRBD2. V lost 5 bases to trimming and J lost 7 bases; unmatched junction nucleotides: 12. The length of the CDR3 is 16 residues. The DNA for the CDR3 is TGTGCCAGCAGTCTCAACGGACTAGCGGGGTACAATGAGCAGTACTTC. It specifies CASSLNGLAGYNEQYF.

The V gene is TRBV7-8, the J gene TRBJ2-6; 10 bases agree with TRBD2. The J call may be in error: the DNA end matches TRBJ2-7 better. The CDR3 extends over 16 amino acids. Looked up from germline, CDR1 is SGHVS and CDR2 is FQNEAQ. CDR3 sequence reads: CASRIGGASGSYEQYF. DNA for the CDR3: TGTGCCAGCAGAATCGGTGGGGCTAGCGGGAGTTACGAGCAGTACTTC.

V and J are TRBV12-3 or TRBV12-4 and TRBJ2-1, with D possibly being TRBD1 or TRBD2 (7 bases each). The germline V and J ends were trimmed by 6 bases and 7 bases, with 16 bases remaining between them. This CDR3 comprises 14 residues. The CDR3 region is CASSPGGGRNEQFF. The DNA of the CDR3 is TGTGCCAGCAGCCCAGGGGGGGGAAGGAATGAGCAGTTCTTC.

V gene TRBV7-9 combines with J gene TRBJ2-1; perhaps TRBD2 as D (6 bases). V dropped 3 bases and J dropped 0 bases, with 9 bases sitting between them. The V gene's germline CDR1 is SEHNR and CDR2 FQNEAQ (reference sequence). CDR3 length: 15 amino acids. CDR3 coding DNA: TGTGCCAGCAGCTTTAGCGGCCGCTCCTACAATGAGCAGTTCTTC. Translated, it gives CASSFSGRSYNEQFF.

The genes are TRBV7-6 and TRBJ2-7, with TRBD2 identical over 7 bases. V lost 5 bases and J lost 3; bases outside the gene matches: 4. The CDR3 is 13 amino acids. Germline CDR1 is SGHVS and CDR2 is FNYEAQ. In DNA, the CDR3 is TGTGCCAGCAGCCTACAGCGGGACTACGAGCAGTACTTC. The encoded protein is CASSLQRDYEQYF.

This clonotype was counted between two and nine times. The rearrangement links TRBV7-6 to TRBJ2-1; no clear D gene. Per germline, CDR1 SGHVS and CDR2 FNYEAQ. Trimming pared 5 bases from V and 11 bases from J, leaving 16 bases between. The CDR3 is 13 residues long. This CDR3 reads CASSPPIAQQQFF. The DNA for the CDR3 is TGTGCCAGCAGCCCCCCTATTGCACAACAGCAGTTCTTC.

The CDR3, as DNA: TGTGCCAGCAGCTTCCGGGACAGGGGCTCCCCTGAAGCTTTCTTT. Translation: CASSFRDRGSPEAFF. The chain uses TRBV7-8 and TRBJ1-1, with 10 nucleotides matching TRBD1. The V gene end was trimmed by 3 bases and the J gene end by 6 bases; junction bases not matched to a gene: 7. In germline, CDR1 is SGHVS, CDR2 FQNEAQ. The CDR3 length is 15 residues.

The CDR3 DNA reads TGTGCCAGCAGTTACTCTCCGGGCACAGATACGCAGTATTTT. Amino acid sequence: CASSYSPGTDTQYF. J is TRBJ2-3 and V is TRBV6-5; D is uncertain. Trimming took off 0 bases at V and 1 base at J, with 5 bases between the two ends. Germline values: CDR1 MNHEY, CDR2 SVGAGI. This CDR3 contains 14 residues.

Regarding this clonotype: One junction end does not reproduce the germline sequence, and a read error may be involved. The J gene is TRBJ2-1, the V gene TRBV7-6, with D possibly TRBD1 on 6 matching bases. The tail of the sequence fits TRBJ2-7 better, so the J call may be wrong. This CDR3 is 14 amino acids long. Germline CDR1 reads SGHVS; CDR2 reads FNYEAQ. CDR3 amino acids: CASSSDRISFEQYF. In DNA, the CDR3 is TGTGCCAGCAGCTCGGACAGAATCTCCTTCGAGCAGTACTTC.

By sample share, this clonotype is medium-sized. For the CDR3, the DNA is TGTGCCAGCAGCTCTGCGGGAGGTGGGGAGCTGTTTTTT. It yields the protein CASSSAGGGELFF. This chain links TRBV7-3 with TRBJ2-2; 8 positions agree with TRBD2. V lost 4 bases and J lost 8; bases outside the gene matches: 3. Germline-derived CDR1 and CDR2 are SGHTA and FQGTGA. CDR3 length equals 13 residues.

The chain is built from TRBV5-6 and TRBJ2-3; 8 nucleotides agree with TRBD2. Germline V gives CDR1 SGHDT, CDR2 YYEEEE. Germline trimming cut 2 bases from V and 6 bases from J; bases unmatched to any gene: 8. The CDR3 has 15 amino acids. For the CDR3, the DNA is TGTGCCAGCAGCTTTCTTAGCGGGGCGGGGGATACGCAGTATTTT. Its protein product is CASSFLSGAGDTQYF.

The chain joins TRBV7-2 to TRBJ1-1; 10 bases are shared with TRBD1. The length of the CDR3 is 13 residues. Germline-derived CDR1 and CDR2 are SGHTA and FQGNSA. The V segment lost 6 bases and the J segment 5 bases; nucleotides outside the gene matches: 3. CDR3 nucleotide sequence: TGTGCCAGCAGACGGACAGGGGGGACTGAAGCTTTCTTT. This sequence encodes CASRRTGGTEAFF.

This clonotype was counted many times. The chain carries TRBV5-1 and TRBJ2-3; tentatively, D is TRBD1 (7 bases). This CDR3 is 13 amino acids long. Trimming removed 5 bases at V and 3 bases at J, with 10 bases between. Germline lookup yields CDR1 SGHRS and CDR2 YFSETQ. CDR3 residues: CASRSGGTDTQYF. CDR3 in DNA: TGCGCCAGCAGGTCAGGGGGGACAGATACGCAGTATTTT.

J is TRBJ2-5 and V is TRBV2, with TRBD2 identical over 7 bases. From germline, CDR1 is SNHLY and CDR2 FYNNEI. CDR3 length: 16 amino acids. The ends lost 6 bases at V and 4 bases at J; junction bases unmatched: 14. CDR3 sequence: CASRHPRDYRRETQYF. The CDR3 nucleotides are TGTGCCAGCAGACATCCCCGGGACTACCGGCGAGAGACCCAGTACTTC.

The CDR3 sequence is CASSWEGTVYGYTF. The CDR3 bases are TGTGCCAGCAGCTGGGAGGGGACAGTCTATGGCTACACCTTC. J is TRBJ1-2 and V is TRBV5-4; 7 nucleotides line up with TRBD1. After removal of 3 bases from V and 4 bases from J, the junction contained 6 bases not matched to a gene. The germline V gene encodes CDR1 SGHNT and CDR2 YYREEE (reference sequence). The CDR3 extends over 14 amino acids.

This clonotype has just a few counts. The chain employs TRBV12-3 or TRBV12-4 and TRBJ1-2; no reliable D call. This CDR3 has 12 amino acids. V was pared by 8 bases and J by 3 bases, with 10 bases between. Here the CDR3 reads CASAAKDYGYTF. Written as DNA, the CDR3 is TGTGCCAGCGCGGCCAAGGACTATGGCTACACCTTC.

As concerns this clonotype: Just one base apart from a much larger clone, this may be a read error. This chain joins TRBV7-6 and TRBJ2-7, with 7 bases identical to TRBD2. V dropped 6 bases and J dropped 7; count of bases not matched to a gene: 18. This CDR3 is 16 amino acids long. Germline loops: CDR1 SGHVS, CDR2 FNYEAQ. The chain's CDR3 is CASSSTSESSYNEQYF. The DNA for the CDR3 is TGTGCCAGCAGTTCCACTAGCGAAAGCTCCTACAATGAGCAGTACTTC.

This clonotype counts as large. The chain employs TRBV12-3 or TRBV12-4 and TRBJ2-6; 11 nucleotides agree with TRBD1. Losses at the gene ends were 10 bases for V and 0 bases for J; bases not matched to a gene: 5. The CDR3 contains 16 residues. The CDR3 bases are TGTGCCACCTCCGGGACAGGGGGCTCTGGGGCCAACGTCCTGACTTTC. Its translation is CATSGTGGSGANVLTF.